These 20 T cell receptor beta chains came from one sample sequenced in a study of blood T cells in healthy people across ages. Using a J-beta primer mix together with a sample-barcoded 5' primer, a second PCR was run for roughly 7 to 11 cycles. TCRdb analysed the 5' RACE reads with MiXCR anew, one entry per CDR3 protein. The sample lists about 780,000 distinct CDR3 sequences, under 30% occurring once. These records were also assigned to another study, of T cells of mothers and their children.

Sequencing was done on a sample of blood. Every receptor here comes from a boy younger than 18 in good health.

This clonotype was seen a few times. The chain joins TRBV12-3 or TRBV12-4 to TRBJ2-7; the match to TRBD1 covers 10 bases. The CDR3 is 15 amino acids. Trimming removed 5 bases from V and 2 bases from J; junction bases left unmatched: 6. The CDR3 is CASSGDRGRTYEQYF. The CDR3 coding sequence is TGTGCCAGCAGTGGAGACAGGGGGCGAACCTACGAGCAGTACTTC.

This clonotype was counted a few times. The chain has TRBV7-2 and TRBJ2-5; 14 nucleotides agree with TRBD2. Germline assignment: CDR1 SGHTA and CDR2 FQGNSA. This CDR3 has 15 residues. The V and J ends lost 6 bases and 5 bases, in that order; junction bases with no gene match: 5. CDR3 sequence reads: CASRTSGGATETQYF. CDR3 nucleotide sequence: TGTGCCAGCAGGACTAGCGGGGGGGCCACGGAGACCCAGTACTTC.

The chain links TRBV10-3 to TRBJ1-5; the match to TRBD1 covers 7 bases. The CDR3 has 13 amino acids. With 9 bases clipped from V and 5 bases from J, the junction kept 7 bases outside the gene matches. The germline CDR1 and CDR2 sequences are ENHRY and SYGVKD. The CDR3: CAITRDSDQPQHF. The CDR3 DNA sequence: TGTGCCATAACCCGGGACAGTGATCAGCCCCAGCATTTT.

The chain employs TRBV5-1 and TRBJ2-5; D perhaps matches TRBD1 (5 bases). TRBJ2-1 matches the DNA end more closely, so the J call is doubtful. Germline CDR1 SGHRS, CDR2 YFSETQ. CDR3 length: 13 amino acids. The CDR3 loop is CASSLGRVDEQFF. The CDR3 DNA reads TGCGCCAGCAGCTTAGGCAGGGTGGATGAGCAGTTCTTC.

V gene TRBV25-1 combines with J gene TRBJ1-1, with 9 bases aligning to TRBD1. Germline trimming cut 4 bases from V and 6 bases from J; bases unmatched to any gene: 9. The CDR3 runs 15 residues. Per the germline V gene, CDR1 is MGHDK and CDR2 is SYGVNS. The CDR3 sequence is CASSGDGTGRAEAFF. CDR3 DNA sequence: TGTGCCAGCAGTGGGGACGGGACAGGGCGGGCTGAAGCTTTCTTT.

The sample holds a few counts of this clonotype. The rearrangement uses TRBV20-1 and TRBJ1-5; D call uncertain. The CDR3 sequence is 14 residues long. Trimming cost V 2 bases and J 6 bases, with 14 bases left between them. Germline CDR1 is DFQATT and CDR2 is SNEGSKA (reference sequence). The CDR3 here is CSARFPTAGQPQHF. The CDR3 nucleotides read TGCAGTGCTAGATTTCCGACCGCCGGTCAGCCCCAGCATTTT.

V and J are TRBV10-3 and TRBJ2-5; D not certain. The germline CDR1 and CDR2 sequences are ENHRY and SYGVKD. Trimming took off 4 bases at V and 4 bases at J, with 7 bases between the two ends. The length of the CDR3 is 12 residues. The CDR3 DNA is TGTGCCATCAGTGTGACCCCAGAGACCCAGTACTTC. It specifies CAISVTPETQYF.

The chain has TRBV27 and TRBJ2-3, with 8 bases fitting TRBD2. Germline V gene data show CDR1 as MNHEY and CDR2 as SMNVEV (reference sequence). The trim removed 7 bases at V and 4 bases at J, leaving 10 bases unmatched. This CDR3 is built from 15 residues. The CDR3 spells CASKGVGGGSDTQYF. The CDR3 DNA reads TGTGCCAGCAAGGGCGTCGGGGGGGGCTCAGATACGCAGTATTTT.

There are a few counts of this clonotype. The chain is built from TRBV3-1 and TRBJ2-3, with a tentative D call TRBD2 (6 bases). CDR3 size: 16 residues. Deletions cut 4 bases from V and 0 bases from J, with 14 bases between. The germline V gene has CDR1 LGHDT and CDR2 YNNKEL (reference sequence). CDR3 protein: CASSRKPGLSTDTQYF. For the CDR3, the DNA is TGTGCCAGCAGCCGCAAACCGGGACTGAGCACAGATACGCAGTATTTT.

This sequence joins TRBV7-2 and TRBJ2-3, with 8 positions matching TRBD1. J lost 6 bases, V lost 1 base, and 6 bases had no gene match. CDR1 is SGHTA and CDR2 is FQGNSA in the germline V gene. This CDR3 spans 15 amino acids. The CDR3 bases are TGTGCCAGCAGCTTAGGGACAGGGCGATTCGATACGCAGTATTTT. This sequence encodes CASSLGTGRFDTQYF.

This clonotype was recorded a few times. This rearrangement joins TRBV4-2 to TRBJ2-5; D is perhaps TRBD1 (5 bases). Trimming cost V 0 bases and J 2 bases, with 10 bases left between them. Germline values: CDR1 LGHNA, CDR2 YNFKEQ. This CDR3 is built from 15 residues. CDR3 DNA sequence: TGTGCCAGCAGCCAAGATGGGCAGGGTCAAGAGACCCAGTACTTC. This encodes CASSQDGQGQETQYF.

This clonotype has only one observation. The junction departs from germline at one end; a sequencing error may be responsible. The rearrangement uses TRBV7-2 and TRBJ2-5, with 7 bases that match TRBD1. Per germline, CDR1 SGHTA and CDR2 FQGNSA. The CDR3 totals 11 residues. This CDR3 reads CASSLLDRVDF. As DNA, the CDR3 is TGTGCCAGCAGCTTGCTCGACAGGGTAGACTTC.

The rearrangement links TRBV6-1 to TRBJ2-3; D is perhaps TRBD1 (5 bases). The CDR3 is made up of 15 amino acids. The germline gives CDR1 MNHNS, CDR2 SASEGT. V was pared by 3 bases and J by 3 bases, with 13 bases between. The CDR3 DNA reads as TGTGCCAGCAGTGATCAGGGTTTGGGGACAGATACGCAGTATTTT. It yields the protein CASSDQGLGTDTQYF.

The V gene is TRBV10-3, the J gene TRBJ2-1; D is uncertain. CDR3 size: 14 residues. V lost 3 bases, J lost 0 bases, and 6 bases lay in between. Germline V gene data show CDR1 as ENHRY and CDR2 as SYGVKD. The CDR3 region has the DNA TGTGCCATCAGTGATGGAAGCTCCTACAATGAGCAGTTCTTC. It codes for CAISDGSSYNEQFF.

This chain links TRBV12-5 with TRBJ2-5, with 10 bases fitting TRBD2. CDR1 and CDR2 from the germline V gene are LGHNT and FRNRAP. CDR3 length: 15 residues. J lost 0 bases, V lost 6 bases, and 4 bases had no gene match. CDR3 coding DNA: TGTGCTAGTGGGACTAGCGGGTGGTACCAAGAGACCCAGTACTTC. Protein: CASGTSGWYQETQYF.

Only a few counts were recorded for this clonotype. The rearrangement joins TRBV29-1 to TRBJ2-1; the match to TRBD2 covers 9 bases. V trimming: 7 bases; J trimming: 9 bases; junction bases outside the gene matches: 7. CDR1 is SQVTM, CDR2 ANQGSEA, per germline. The CDR3 sequence is 12 residues long. Written as DNA, the CDR3 is TGCAGCGCTGGTAGCGGGGGTGGTGAGCAGTTCTTC. Amino acids: CSAGSGGGEQFF.

This clonotype appeared a few times. The chain combines TRBV6-5 with TRBJ2-5; 8 nucleotides line up with TRBD1. The V and J ends lost 6 bases and 2 bases, in that order; junction bases with no gene match: 11. CDR3 length equals 16 residues. Looked up from germline, CDR1 is MNHEY and CDR2 is SVGAGI. DNA of the CDR3: TGTGCCAGCAGCCTTATTGGGACAGGAAATCAAGAGACCCAGTACTTC. Translating gives CASSLIGTGNQETQYF.

This clonotype was observed a few times. The chain combines TRBV20-1 with TRBJ1-1; D possibly corresponds to TRBD1 (6 bases). CDR1 and CDR2 (germline): DFQATT, SNEGSKA (reference sequence). V lost 3 bases, J lost 4 bases, and 15 bases lay in between. The CDR3 is made up of 14 amino acids. The CDR3 DNA follows: TGCAGTGCTAGTGGACAGCAATGGGGCACTGAAGCTTTCTTT. Translated, it gives CSASGQQWGTEAFF.

The chain carries TRBV7-3 and TRBJ1-2; D is possibly TRBD1 (5 bases). Germline CDR1 is SGHTA and CDR2 is FQGTGA. V lost 1 base, J lost 4 bases, and 13 bases lay in between. This CDR3 contains 15 residues. The CDR3 loop reads CASSLSTDSLYGYTF. DNA of the CDR3: TGTGCCAGCAGCTTAAGCACCGACAGTCTCTATGGCTACACCTTC.

This chain uses TRBV29-1 with TRBJ1-3, with D maybe TRBD1 (5 bases). V was pared by 7 bases and J by 1 base, with 5 bases between. The CDR3 is made up of 11 amino acids. CDR1 and CDR2 (germline): SQVTM, ANQGSEA. This chain's CDR3 is CSGGSGNTIYF. CDR3 DNA: TGCAGCGGGGGGTCTGGAAACACCATATATTTT.